This T cell receptor (beta chain) was retrieved from a study of Ad26.COV2.S vaccination and SARS-CoV-2 variants. The wider study: As a participant in COV1001, the donor was in the Ad26.COV2.S trial arm. Ad26.COV2.S was injected intramuscularly once or twice, 56 days apart. Study conclusions and caveats: Spike-specific TCR breadth was greater after Ad26.COV2.S than placebo.

Treatment here: roughly 18 received Ad26.COV2.S at low or high dose, single or two shots; about five received placebo; per-sample allocation not given. Day 63 after the first injection of vaccine or placebo was the sampling time. The administered vaccine (an Ad26 vector) expressed Wuhan-strain SARS-CoV-2 spike. In the case of this clone: Its antigen is not known.

Generated by immunoSEQ multiplex PCR, the TCRdb table keeps only in-frame clones and is missing some. Among about half a million clones listed, approximately 90% were seen once. Sample: peripheral blood, taken in a trial of Ad26.COV2.S vaccine versus placebo. The receptor was derived from a person between 18 and 60 years old who received the Ad26.COV2.S COVID-19 vaccine or a placebo.

The CDR3 DNA sequence: TGTGCCAGTCATGACAGGGCATACAATGAGCAGTTCTTC. This encodes CASHDRAYNEQFF. The chain links TRBV12-3 or TRBV12-4 to TRBJ2-1, with 7 positions matching TRBD1. This CDR3 comprises 13 residues. Trimming at V came to 9 bases and at J to 4 bases, leaving 6 bases not matched to a gene.